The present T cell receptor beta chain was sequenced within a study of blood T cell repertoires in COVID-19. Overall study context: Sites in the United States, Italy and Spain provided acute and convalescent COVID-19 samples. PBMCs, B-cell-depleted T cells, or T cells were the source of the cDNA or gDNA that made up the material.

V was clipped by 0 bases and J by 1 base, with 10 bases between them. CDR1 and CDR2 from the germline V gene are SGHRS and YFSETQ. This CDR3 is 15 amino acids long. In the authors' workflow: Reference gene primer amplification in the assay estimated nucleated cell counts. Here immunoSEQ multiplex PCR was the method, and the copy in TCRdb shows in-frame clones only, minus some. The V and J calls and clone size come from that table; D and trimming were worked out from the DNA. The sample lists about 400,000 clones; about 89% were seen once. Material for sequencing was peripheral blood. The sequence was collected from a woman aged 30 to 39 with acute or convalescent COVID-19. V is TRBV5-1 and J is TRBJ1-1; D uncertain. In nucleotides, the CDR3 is TGCGCCAGCAGCTTGGCCGCTGCCGGGAACACTGAAGCTTTCTTT. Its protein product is CASSLAAAGNTEAFF.